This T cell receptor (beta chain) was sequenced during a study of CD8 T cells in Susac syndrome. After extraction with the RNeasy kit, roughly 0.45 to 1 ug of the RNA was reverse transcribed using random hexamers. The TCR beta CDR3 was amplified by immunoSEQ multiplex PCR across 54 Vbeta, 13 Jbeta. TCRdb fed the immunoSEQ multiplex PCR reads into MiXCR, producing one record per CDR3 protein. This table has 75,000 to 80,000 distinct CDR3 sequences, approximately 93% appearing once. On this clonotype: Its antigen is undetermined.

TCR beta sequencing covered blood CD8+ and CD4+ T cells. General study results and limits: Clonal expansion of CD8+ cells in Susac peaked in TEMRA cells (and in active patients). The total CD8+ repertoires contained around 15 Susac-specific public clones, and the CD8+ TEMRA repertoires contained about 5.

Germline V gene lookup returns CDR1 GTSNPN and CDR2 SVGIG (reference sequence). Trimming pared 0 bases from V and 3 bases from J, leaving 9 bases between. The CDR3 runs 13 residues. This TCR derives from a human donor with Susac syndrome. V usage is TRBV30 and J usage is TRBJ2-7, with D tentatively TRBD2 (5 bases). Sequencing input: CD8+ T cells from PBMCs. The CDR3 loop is CAWSVASGYEQYF. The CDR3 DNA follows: TGTGCCTGGAGTGTTGCGAGCGGCTACGAGCAGTACTTC.